This T cell receptor (beta chain) comes out of a study of OX40 agonist ivuxolimab in advanced cancers. Exclusion applied to patients with autoimmune disease history or systemic immunosuppression. The germline V gene has CDR1 SNHLY and CDR2 FYNNEI. V was cut by 5 bases and J by 5 bases, with 15 bases left in between. The CDR3 length is 14 residues. Assay used: immunoSEQ multiplex PCR; TCRdb lists only in-frame clones, some missing. The sample contains about 98,000 clones, about 92% of which appear only once. Sample: CD4+ or CD8+ T cells sorted from blood, taken in a trial of the OX40 agonist ivuxolimab. The clonotype comes from an adult with an advanced solid tumor such as melanoma, head and neck, liver or kidney cancer. The J gene is TRBJ1-1, the V gene TRBV2; no clear D. In nucleotides, the CDR3 is TGTGCCAGCAGTTTCACCGTCTCGGGAACTGAAGCTTTCTTT. Amino acids: CASSFTVSGTEAFF.